This T cell receptor beta chain appears in the sequencing data of a study of regulatory T cells in long-lasting Graves disease. Whole-study results and caveats: Few sampled subjects may have lowered accuracy. Persistent Graves' patients showed less TCR diversity than newly diagnosed ones. There was favoring of TRBV28, TRBJ1-2 and TRBJ2-5 in persistent disease.

Time point noted: persistent/refractory GD, antithyroid drugs over 5 years with positive TRAb. There was RNA extracted from PBMCs, and the TCR library was made from it. In each case, Graves' disease was diagnosed per American Thyroid Association guidelines. Germline values: CDR1 LGHNA, CDR2 YNFKEQ. The CDR3 totals 15 residues. V shed 0 bases, J shed 8 bases, and the junction held 9 bases outside the gene matches. iRepertoire HTBI primers and Arm-PCR of CDR3 regions built TCR beta libraries. TCRdb re-called the multiplex PCR reads with MiXCR, one entry per CDR3 protein. Of around 460,000 distinct CDR3 sequences in the sample, roughly a fifth were seen once. In regard to this clonotype: Its antigen remains unknown.

The sequences come from peripheral blood mononuclear cells (PBMCs), collected when the disease was refractory, from a patient treated with antithyroid drugs. The receptor was derived from a female donor with Graves disease. V is TRBV4-2 and J is TRBJ1-2; 7 bases are shared with TRBD1. This CDR3 is CASSQERGGARGYTF. In DNA, the CDR3 is TGTGCCAGCAGCCAAGAGCGAGGGGGCGCGCGGGGCTACACCTTC.